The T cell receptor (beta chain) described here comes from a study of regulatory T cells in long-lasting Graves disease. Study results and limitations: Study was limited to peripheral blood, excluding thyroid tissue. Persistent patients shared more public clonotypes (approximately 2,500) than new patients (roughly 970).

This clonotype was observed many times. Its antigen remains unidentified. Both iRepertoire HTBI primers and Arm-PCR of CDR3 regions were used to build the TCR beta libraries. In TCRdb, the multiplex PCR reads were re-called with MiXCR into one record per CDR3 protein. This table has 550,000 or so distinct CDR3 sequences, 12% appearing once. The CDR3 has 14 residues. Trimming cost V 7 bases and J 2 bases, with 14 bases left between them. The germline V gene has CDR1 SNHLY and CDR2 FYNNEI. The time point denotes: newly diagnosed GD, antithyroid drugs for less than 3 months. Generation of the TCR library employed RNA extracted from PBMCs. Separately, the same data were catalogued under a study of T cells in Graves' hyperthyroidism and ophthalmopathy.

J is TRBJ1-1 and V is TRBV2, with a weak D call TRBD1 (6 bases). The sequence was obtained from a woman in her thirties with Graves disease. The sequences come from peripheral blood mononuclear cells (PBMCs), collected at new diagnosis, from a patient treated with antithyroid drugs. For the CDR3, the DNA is TGTGCCAGCAACCCCGGGACAACCAACACTGAAGCTTTCTTT. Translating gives CASNPGTTNTEAFF.